A selection of T cell receptor beta chains follows, all from one sample in a study of T-cell reconstitution after alpha-beta-depleted transplantation in children. TCRdb recomputed calls from the PCR reads with MiXCR, one row per CDR3 protein. The sample consists of hundreds of thousands of distinct CDR3 sequences, roughly 15% of them appearing once. The source was PBMCs from the stem cell graft donor, collected from the stem cell graft. The receptors were sampled from a human donor who donated a stem cell graft to a child with acute myeloid leukemia. Both conserved end residues are part of each CDR3. D genes are given only for firm matches. Clone size, where shown, is once, few, many, or a class for clones that have expanded.

J gene | D gene | V gene | clone size | CDR3 DNA | CDR3 protein
TRBJ2-7 | . | TRBV12-3/TRBV12-4 | . | TGTGCCAGCAGTTTACCCTCTAAATTCTCCCGGGACGAGCAGTACTTC | CASSLPSKFSRDEQYF
TRBJ2-7 | . | TRBV6-2/TRBV6-3 | . | TGTGCCAGCAGTTCTGGCGACGGACCTACCTACCAGCAGTACTTC | CASSSGDGPTYQQYF
TRBJ1-2 | . | TRBV5-8 | . | TGTGCCAGCAGCTTGGTTACAGGAGCGAACTATGGCTACACCTTC | CASSLVTGANYGYTF
TRBJ2-2 | . | TRBV29-1 | many | TGCAGCGTTGGTGCGGGACCTACCACCGGGGAGCTGTTTTTT | CSVGAGPTTGELFF
TRBJ2-3 | . | TRBV4-3 | . | TGCGCCAGCAGCCAAGAAACTTCGTCAGATACGCAGTATTTT | CASSQETSSDTQYF
TRBJ1-2 | TRBD1 | TRBV7-8 | . | TGTGCCAGCAGCTTAGTGCCCAGGGGGTCCGGTTGGTATGGCTACACCTTC | CASSLVPRGSGWYGYTF
TRBJ2-1 | . | TRBV5-1 | few | TGCGCCAGCAGCCCGGGGTTAGGGATCTCCTACAATGAGCAGTTCTTC | CASSPGLGISYNEQFF
TRBJ2-1 | TRBD1 | TRBV6-1 | few | TGTGCCAGCACCGTGGACAGGGGAAATGAGCAGTTCTTC | CASTVDRGNEQFF
TRBJ2-1 | . | TRBV29-1 | many | TGCAGCGTTGAAACCCGTAATGAGCAGTTCTTC | CSVETRNEQFF
TRBJ1-2 | . | TRBV12-3/TRBV12-4 | . | TGTGCCAGCAGTTTGTCCATGGGCTACACCTTC | CASSLSMGYTF
TRBJ2-5 | . | TRBV7-9 | . | TGTGCCAGCAGCTTAGGTCAGCAAGAGACCCTGTACTTC | CASSLGQQETLYF
TRBJ1-2 | . | TRBV5-6 | . | TGTGCCAGCAGCTTGATCTCAGAACTTACCTATGGCTACACCTTC | CASSLISELTYGYTF
TRBJ2-3 | TRBD2 | TRBV12-3/TRBV12-4 | few | TGTGCCAGCAGTTTACCTAGCGGTAGCACAGATACGCAGTATTTT | CASSLPSGSTDTQYF
TRBJ2-1 | TRBD1 | TRBV9 | many | TGTGCCAGCAGCGTAGCAGGGGGCCTCAATGAGCAGTTCTTC | CASSVAGGLNEQFF
TRBJ2-3 | TRBD2 | TRBV20-1 | many | TGCAGGACTAGCGGGGATGTAGATACGCAGTATTTT | CRTSGDVDTQYF
TRBJ2-5 | TRBD1 | TRBV7-6 | many | TGTGCCAGCAGCCAGACAGGGCTCCGAGAGACCCAGTACTTC | CASSQTGLRETQYF
TRBJ1-1 | . | TRBV29-1 | many | TGCAGCGTCGGCCCATTAAGTGGGACTGAAGCTTTCTTT | CSVGPLSGTEAFF
TRBJ1-1 | . | TRBV6-5 | few | TGTGCCAGCAGTTACTCGAGTGGGTCCGCTTTCTTT | CASSYSSGSAFF
TRBJ2-1 | . | TRBV24-1 | . | TGTGCCACCAGATCCCTAGGACAGCTCAATGAGCAGTTCTTC | CATRSLGQLNEQFF
TRBJ1-3 | . | TRBV12-3/TRBV12-4 | . | TGTGCCCGCAGTTTAGAAGTAACGGGCCGTTACTCTGGAAACACCATATATTTT | CARSLEVTGRYSGNTIYF
TRBJ1-2 | . | TRBV7-9 | . | TGTGCCAGCAGCTTAGCAAGGGGTAATGGCTACACCTTC | CASSLARGNGYTF
TRBJ1-1 | . | TRBV11-2 | . | TGTGCCAGCAGTTCCAAGACAGGTCCGGGGACTGAAGCTTTCTTT | CASSSKTGPGTEAFF
TRBJ2-1 | . | TRBV20-1 | few | TGCAGTGCCCCCACCGGGGGCTTTTACAATGAGCAGTTCTTC | CSAPTGGFYNEQFF
TRBJ2-7 | . | TRBV5-1 | . | TGCGCCAGCAGCTCCTTAGGGGTAAAAGGCCACGAGCAGTACTTC | CASSSLGVKGHEQYF
TRBJ2-7 | TRBD1 | TRBV3-1 | . | TGTGCCAGCAGCCCCCCCATTAAGGGGGCAGAAGGAAGGGAGCAGTACTTC | CASSPPIKGAEGREQYF
TRBJ2-3 | . | TRBV15 | . | TGTGCCACCAGCACGAGGAGATTTGGAGATACGCAGTATTTT | CATSTRRFGDTQYF
TRBJ2-7 | . | TRBV12-3/TRBV12-4 | many | TGTGCCAGCAGTTTTGTCCCGGACACCTTCTACGAGCAGTACTTC | CASSFVPDTFYEQYF
TRBJ2-5 | . | TRBV5-6 | . | TGTGCCAGCAGCCCGACTCCGGGGGAGACCCAGTACTTC | CASSPTPGETQYF
TRBJ2-1 | TRBD2 | TRBV9 | . | TGTGCCAGCAGCGTGGTTGGACTAGCGGGGGGCCCCTACAATGAGCAGTTCTTC | CASSVVGLAGGPYNEQFF
TRBJ2-1 | TRBD2 | TRBV13 | many | TGTGCCAGCAGCTTAGGATCTTGGACTAGTGGTATGAGTGAGCAGTTCTTC | CASSLGSWTSGMSEQFF
TRBJ2-1 | . | TRBV27 | few | TGTGCCAGCACAACGACCATACACAATGAGCAGTTCTTC | CASTTTIHNEQFF
TRBJ2-7 | TRBD1 | TRBV20-1 | many | TGCAGTGCTCGGACAGGGGGGGCCTACGAGCAGTACTTC | CSARTGGAYEQYF
TRBJ2-7 | . | TRBV7-2 | few | TGTGCCAGCAGCGCAATTTCGGGGCCCTCCTACGAGCAGTACTTC | CASSAISGPSYEQYF
TRBJ2-5 | . | TRBV20-1 | many | TGCAGTGCTAGAATCGAGGACCGGGAGACCCAGTACTTC | CSARIEDRETQYF
TRBJ1-6 | . | TRBV21-1 | few | TGTGCCAGCCCATCCCATCCCCCTGACAGGGCCTATAATTCACCCCTCCACTTT | CASPSHPPDRAYNSPLHF